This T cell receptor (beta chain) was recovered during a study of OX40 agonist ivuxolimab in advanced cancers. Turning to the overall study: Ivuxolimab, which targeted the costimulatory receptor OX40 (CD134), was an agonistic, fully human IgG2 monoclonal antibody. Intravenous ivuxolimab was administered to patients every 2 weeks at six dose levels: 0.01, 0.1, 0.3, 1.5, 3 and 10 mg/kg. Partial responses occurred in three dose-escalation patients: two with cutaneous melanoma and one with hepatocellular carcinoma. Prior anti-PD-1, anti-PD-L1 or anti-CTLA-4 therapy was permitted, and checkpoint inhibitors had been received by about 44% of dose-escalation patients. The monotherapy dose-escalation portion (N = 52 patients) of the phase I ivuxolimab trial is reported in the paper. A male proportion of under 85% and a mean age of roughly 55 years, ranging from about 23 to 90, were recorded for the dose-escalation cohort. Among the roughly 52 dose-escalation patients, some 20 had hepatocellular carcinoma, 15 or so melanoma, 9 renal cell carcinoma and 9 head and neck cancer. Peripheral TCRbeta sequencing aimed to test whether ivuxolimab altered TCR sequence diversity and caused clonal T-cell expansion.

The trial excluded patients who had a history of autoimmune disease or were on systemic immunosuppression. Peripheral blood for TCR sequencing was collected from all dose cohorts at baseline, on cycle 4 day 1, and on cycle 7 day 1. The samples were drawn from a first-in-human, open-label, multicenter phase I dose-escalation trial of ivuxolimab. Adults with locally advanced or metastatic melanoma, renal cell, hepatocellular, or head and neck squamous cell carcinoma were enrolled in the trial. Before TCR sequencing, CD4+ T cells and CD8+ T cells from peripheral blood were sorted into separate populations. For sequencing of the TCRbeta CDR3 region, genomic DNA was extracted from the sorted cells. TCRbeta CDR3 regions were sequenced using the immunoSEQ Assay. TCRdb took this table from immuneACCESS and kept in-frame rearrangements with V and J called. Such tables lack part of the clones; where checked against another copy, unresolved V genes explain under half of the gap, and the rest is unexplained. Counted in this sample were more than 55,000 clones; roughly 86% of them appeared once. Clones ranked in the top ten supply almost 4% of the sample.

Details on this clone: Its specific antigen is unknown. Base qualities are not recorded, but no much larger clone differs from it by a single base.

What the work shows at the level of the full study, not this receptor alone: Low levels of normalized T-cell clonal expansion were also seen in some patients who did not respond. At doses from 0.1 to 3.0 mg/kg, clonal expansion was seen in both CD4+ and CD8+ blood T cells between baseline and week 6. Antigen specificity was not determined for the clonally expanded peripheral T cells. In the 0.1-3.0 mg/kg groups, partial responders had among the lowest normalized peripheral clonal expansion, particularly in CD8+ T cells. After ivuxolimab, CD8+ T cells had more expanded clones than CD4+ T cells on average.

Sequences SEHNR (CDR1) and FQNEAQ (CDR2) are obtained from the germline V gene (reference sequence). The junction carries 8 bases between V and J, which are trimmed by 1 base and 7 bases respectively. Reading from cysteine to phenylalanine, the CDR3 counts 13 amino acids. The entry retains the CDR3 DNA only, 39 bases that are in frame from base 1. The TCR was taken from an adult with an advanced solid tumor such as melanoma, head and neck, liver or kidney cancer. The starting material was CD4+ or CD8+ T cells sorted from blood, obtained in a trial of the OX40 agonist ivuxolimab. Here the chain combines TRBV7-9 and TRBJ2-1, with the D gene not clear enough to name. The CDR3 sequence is CASSLVGKNEQFF. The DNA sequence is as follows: TGTGCCAGCAGCTTAGTAGGGAAAAATGAGCAGTTCTTC.